These 14 T cell receptor beta chains were all obtained from the same sample, sequenced in a study of a mutant IDH1 vaccine in newly diagnosed glioma. Specified time point: week 23, last vaccination. Alongside topical imiquimod, each dose of vaccine comprised 300 ug of mutant IDH1 20-mer peptide. Their recognized antigens are unknown. Method: immunoSEQ multiplex PCR; TCRdb's copy keeps in-frame clones and lacks some. This sample has tens of thousands of clones, with roughly 85% found just once. The source was PBMCs, collected from a glioma patient whose treatment included an IDH1 peptide vaccine. Every receptor here comes from a man younger than 45 with glioma. Some clones in this sample may be carry-over from other donors' samples.

The V gene is TRBV5-6, the J gene TRBJ2-3; D not resolved. V lost 0 bases, J lost 0 bases, and 11 bases lay in between. The CDR3 is 16 amino acids. Germline CDR1 is SGHDT and CDR2 is YYEEEE. CDR3 region: CASSLGLYTSTDTQYF. The CDR3 nucleotides are TGTGCCAGCAGCTTGGGGTTGTATACCAGCACAGATACGCAGTATTTT. Variable domain in full (rest from reference TRBV5-6 and TRBJ2-3): DAGVTQSPTHLIKTRGQQVTLRCSPKSGHDTVSWYQQALGQGPQFIFQYYEEEERQRGNFPDRFSGHQFPNYSSELNVNALLLGDSALYLCASSLGLYTSTDTQYFGPGTRLTVL.

The chain combines TRBV2 with TRBJ1-3; D is undetermined. V lost 3 bases and J lost 4, with 4 bases in between. The CDR3 loop spans 12 amino acids. Germline assignment: CDR1 SNHLY and CDR2 FYNNEI. CDR3 nucleotide sequence: TGTGCCAGCAGTGAGTCGGGAAACACCATATATTTT. Its translation is CASSESGNTIYF.

This clone was picked up one time. V gene TRBV5-8 combines with J gene TRBJ2-1; D unclear. The CDR3 extends over 17 amino acids. Trimming removed 0 bases from V and 2 bases from J, with 15 bases in between. CDR1 is SGHTS and CDR2 is YDEGEE in the germline V gene. The CDR3 DNA reads TGTGCCAGCAGCTTGGGACCCCAGTTTCTGCCCTACAATGAGCAGTTCTTC. Translated: CASSLGPQFLPYNEQFF.

The CDR3 DNA reads TGCGCCAGCAGCTTCAGGGAAATGAACACTGAAGCTTTCTTT. As protein: CASSFREMNTEAFF. The chain recombines TRBV5-1 with TRBJ1-1, with a tentative D call TRBD1 (5 bases). In germline, CDR1 is SGHRS, CDR2 YFSETQ. V lost 2 bases, J lost 0 bases, and 8 bases lay in between. The CDR3 contains 14 residues.

The gene calls are TRBV28 and TRBJ2-3; TRBD2 matches at 11 bases. Germline CDR1 MDHEN, CDR2 SYDVKM. The CDR3 runs to 15 residues. V was pared by 2 bases and J by 6 bases, with 4 bases of the junction left unmatched. CDR3 coding DNA: TGTGCCAGCAGTTTAGAACTAGCGGGAGTTGATACGCAGTATTTT. Its translation is CASSLELAGVDTQYF.

This clone was seen once. The chain links TRBV5-1 to TRBJ1-1; 7 positions match TRBD1. Germline V gives CDR1 SGHRS, CDR2 YFSETQ. This CDR3 has 14 amino acids. Trimming took 4 bases from V and 11 from J; bases not matched to a gene: 14. CDR3 DNA sequence: TGCGCCAGCAGCGGCCTCGACAGGGCTGGTGAGGCTTTCTTT. Translating gives CASSGLDRAGEAFF.

This clone was seen just once. The chain joins TRBV7-9 to TRBJ1-3; no clear D gene. Germline CDR1 and CDR2: SEHNR and FQNEAQ (reference sequence). CDR3 size: 15 residues. The germline V and J ends were trimmed by 6 bases and 0 bases, with 12 bases remaining between them. The CDR3 DNA reads as TGTGCCAGCAGAGAAGGATCCATCTCTGGAAACACCATATATTTT. Protein sequence: CASREGSISGNTIYF.

DNA for the CDR3: TGTGCCAGCAGGACCGGGACAGGGGTTTTTGGCTACACCTTC. Translation gives CASRTGTGVFGYTF. The V gene is TRBV6-1, the J gene TRBJ1-2; 10 bases map to TRBD1. From germline, CDR1 is MNHNS and CDR2 SASEGT. The trim removed 6 bases at V and 7 bases at J, leaving 8 bases unmatched. The CDR3 runs 14 residues.

The chain links TRBV29-1 to TRBJ2-1; a weak D match, TRBD2 (6 bases). Germline lookup yields CDR1 SQVTM and CDR2 ANQGSEA. V lost 2 bases and J lost 5, with 28 bases in between. The CDR3 spans 19 residues. The CDR3 sequence: CSVEYRVRGWRVRDNEQFF. For the CDR3, the DNA is TGCAGCGTTGAATATAGAGTTCGGGGGTGGCGGGTAAGAGACAATGAGCAGTTCTTC.

This chain connects TRBV11-3 to TRBJ2-3; D possibly corresponds to TRBD1 (5 bases). The length of the CDR3 is 14 residues. Trimming cost V 5 bases and J 2 bases, with 11 bases left between them. The germline V gene encodes CDR1 SGHNT and CDR2 YENEEA. DNA of the CDR3: TGTGCCAGCAGCCGCGACAGTGCCACAGATACGCAGTATTTT. Translated: CASSRDSATDTQYF.

The V and J genes are TRBV10-3 and TRBJ2-5, with 15 bases lining up with TRBD2. With V trimmed by 4 bases and J by 4 bases, 7 bases remained unmatched. The germline V gene has CDR1 ENHRY and CDR2 SYGVKD. The CDR3 runs to 17 residues. CDR3 bases: TGTGCCATCAGTGGAGGACTAGCGGGAGGGCCAACAGAGACCCAGTACTTC. Amino acids: CAISGGLAGGPTETQYF.

This chain links TRBV6-1 with TRBJ2-6, with D possibly TRBD1 on 5 matching bases. CDR1 is MNHNS and CDR2 is SASEGT in the germline V gene. V was cut by 8 bases and J by 0 bases, with 11 bases left in between. This CDR3 region has 15 residues. The DNA of the CDR3 is TGTGCCAGCTCCTACCAGGGCTCTGGGGCCAACGTCCTGACTTTC. Residues: CASSYQGSGANVLTF.

The V gene is TRBV5-1, the J gene TRBJ2-2, with D perhaps matching TRBD1 (5 bases). Trimming stripped 4 bases from V and 2 bases from J, with 15 bases between. The CDR3 totals 16 residues. Germline loops: CDR1 SGHRS, CDR2 YFSETQ. CDR3 nucleotide sequence: TGCGCCAGCAGCCCCCGACAGCTTCAAAACACCGGGGAGCTGTTTTTT. Its translation is CASSPRQLQNTGELFF.

This chain connects TRBV27 to TRBJ2-7; possible D gene TRBD1, 7 bases. The CDR3 is made up of 14 amino acids. Trimming took off 5 bases at V and 7 bases at J, with 18 bases between the two ends. Germline CDR1 and CDR2: MNHEY and SMNVEV (reference sequence). The CDR3 protein is CASSGQGGPLEQYF. Written as DNA, the CDR3 is TGTGCCAGCAGTGGTCAGGGGGGCCCTTTGGAGCAGTACTTC.